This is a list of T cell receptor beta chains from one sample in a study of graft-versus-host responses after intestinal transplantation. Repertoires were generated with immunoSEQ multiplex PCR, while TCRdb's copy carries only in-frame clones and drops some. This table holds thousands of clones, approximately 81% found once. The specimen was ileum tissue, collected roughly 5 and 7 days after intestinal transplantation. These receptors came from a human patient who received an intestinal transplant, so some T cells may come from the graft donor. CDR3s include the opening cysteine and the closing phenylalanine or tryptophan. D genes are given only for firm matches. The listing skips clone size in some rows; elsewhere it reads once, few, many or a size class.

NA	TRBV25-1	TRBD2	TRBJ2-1	TGTGCCAGCAGTGGACTAGCGGGAGGGAGCTCCTACAATGAGCAGTTCTTC	CASSGLAGGSSYNEQFF
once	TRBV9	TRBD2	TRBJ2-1	TGTGCCAGCAGCCCGACTAGCGGGGGGGCCTACAATGAGCAGTTCTTC	CASSPTSGGAYNEQFF
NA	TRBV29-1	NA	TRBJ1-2	TGCAGCGGACTCCACCCCAACTATGGCTACACCTTC	CSGLHPNYGYTF
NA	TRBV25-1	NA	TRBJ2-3	TGTGCCAGCAGTGACAGGGCAGATACGCAGTATTTT	CASSDRADTQYF
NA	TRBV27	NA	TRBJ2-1	TGTGCCAGCAGTTTATGGGGGGCGCCCTACAATGAGCAGTTCTTC	CASSLWGAPYNEQFF
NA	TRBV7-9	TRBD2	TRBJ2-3	TGTGCCAGCAGCTTATACGGGACTAGCGGGGTAGATACGCAGTATTTT	CASSLYGTSGVDTQYF
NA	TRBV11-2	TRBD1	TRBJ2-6	TGTGCCAGCAGCTGGGACAGCTCTGGGGCCAACGTCCTGACTTTC	CASSWDSSGANVLTF
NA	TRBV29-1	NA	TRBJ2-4	TGCAGCGCCGGGACAGCCAAAAACATTCAGTACTTC	CSAGTAKNIQYF
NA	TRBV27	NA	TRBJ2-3	TGTGCCAGCAGTTTATCAGGGGGCACAGATACGCAGTATTTT	CASSLSGGTDTQYF
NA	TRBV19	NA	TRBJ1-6	TGTGCCAGTAGTATCCTGACAGGTCAAGTGTCTAATTCACCCCTCCACTTT	CASSILTGQVSNSPLHF
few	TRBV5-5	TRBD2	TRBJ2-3	TGTGCCAGCAGCTTGGGACTAGCGGGAGGGCGCACAGATACGCAGTATTTT	CASSLGLAGGRTDTQYF
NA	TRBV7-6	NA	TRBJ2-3	TGTGCCAGCAGCTTAGTAGCTGGGGATACGCAGTATTTT	CASSLVAGDTQYF
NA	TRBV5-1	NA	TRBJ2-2	TGCGCCAGCAGCCCACGGAACACCGGGGAGCTGTTTTTT	CASSPRNTGELFF
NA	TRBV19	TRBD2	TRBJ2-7	TGTGCCAGTAGTATAACTAGCGGGAGGGCCTACGAGCAGTACTTC	CASSITSGRAYEQYF
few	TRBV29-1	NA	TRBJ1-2	TGCAGCGTTGACAACTATGGCTACACCTTC	CSVDNYGYTF
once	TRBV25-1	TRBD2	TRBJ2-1	TGTGCCAGCAGTGAATCTAGCGGCTCCTACAATGAGCAGTTCTTC	CASSESSGSYNEQFF
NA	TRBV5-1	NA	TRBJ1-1	TGCGCCAGCAGCCCCCCGGGACGCAACCTGAACACTGAAGCTTTCTTT	CASSPPGRNLNTEAFF
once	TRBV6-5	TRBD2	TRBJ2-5	TGTGCCAGCAGTTATAGCGGGAGGGCCACGGGGGAGACCCAGTACTTC	CASSYSGRATGETQYF
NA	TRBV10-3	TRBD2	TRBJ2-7	TGTGCCATCAGAGACCCACTAGCGGACCCCTACGAGCAGTACTTC	CAIRDPLADPYEQYF
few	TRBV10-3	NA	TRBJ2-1	TGTGCCATCAGTGATGAAGCGACACACTCCAATGAGCAGTTCTTC	CAISDEATHSNEQFF
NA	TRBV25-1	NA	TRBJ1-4	TGTGCCAGCAGTGAGGGGGGCACTAATGAAAAACTGTTTTTT	CASSEGGTNEKLFF
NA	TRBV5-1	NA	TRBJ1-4	TGCGCCAGCAGCTTGGGGGGAACTAATGAAAAACTGTTTTTT	CASSLGGTNEKLFF
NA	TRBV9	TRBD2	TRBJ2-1	TGTGCCAGCAGCGTAGACCTTCCGGGACTAGTCCTTGGTGAGCAGTTCTTC	CASSVDLPGLVLGEQFF
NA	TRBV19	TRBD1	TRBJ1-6	TGTGCCAGTAGTATCAGGGGGAATTCACCCCTCCACTTT	CASSIRGNSPLHF